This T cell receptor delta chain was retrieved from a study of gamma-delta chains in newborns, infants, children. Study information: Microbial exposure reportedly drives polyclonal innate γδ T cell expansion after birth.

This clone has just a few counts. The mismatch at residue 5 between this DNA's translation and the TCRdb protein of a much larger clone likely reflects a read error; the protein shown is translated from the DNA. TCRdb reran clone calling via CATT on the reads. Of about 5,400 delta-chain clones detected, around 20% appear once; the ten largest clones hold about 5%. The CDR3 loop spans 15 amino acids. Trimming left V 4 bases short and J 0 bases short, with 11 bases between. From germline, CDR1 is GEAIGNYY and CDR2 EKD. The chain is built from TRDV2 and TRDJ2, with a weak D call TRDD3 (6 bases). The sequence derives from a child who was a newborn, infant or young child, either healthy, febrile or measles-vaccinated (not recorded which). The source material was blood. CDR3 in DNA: TGTGCCTGTGAACGGGGGGAGGCTTTGACAGCACAACTCTTCTTT. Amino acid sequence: CACERGEALTAQLFF.